Below are 28 T cell receptor beta chains sequenced from a single sample in a study of blood T cell repertoires in COVID-19. Generated by immunoSEQ multiplex PCR, the TCRdb table keeps only in-frame clones and is missing some. The sample consists of roughly 150,000 clones, 70% to 90% of them appearing once. The sequenced sample was peripheral blood. The receptors originated from a man aged 50 or older who had recovered from COVID-19.

This chain joins TRBV7-2 and TRBJ2-7; D not resolved. V lost 2 bases to trimming and J lost 2 bases, with 7 bases between them. Germline V CDR1 and CDR2: SGHTA, FQGNSA. This CDR3 spans 13 amino acids. The CDR3 DNA sequence: TGTGCCAGCAGCTTAAATAGTCCCTACGAGCAGTACTTC. Translated: CASSLNSPYEQYF.

The V call is TRBV20-1, the J call TRBJ2-1; TRBD2 matches 11 bases. This CDR3 has 16 amino acids. With V trimmed by 3 bases and J by 4 bases, 8 bases remained unmatched. Germline CDR1 DFQATT, CDR2 SNEGSKA (reference sequence). CDR3 sequence: CSASLSGTSGYNEQFF. The CDR3 DNA follows: TGCAGTGCTAGTCTCTCCGGGACTAGCGGTTACAATGAGCAGTTCTTC.

V and J are TRBV19 and TRBJ2-3, with 8 nucleotides matching TRBD2. Germline loops: CDR1 LNHDA, CDR2 SQIVND (reference sequence). J gave up 0 bases and V 5 bases, and 4 bases lay outside the gene matches. CDR3 length: 15 residues. The CDR3 DNA follows: TGTGCCAGTAGTTCACCGGGGGGGAGCACAGATACGCAGTATTTT. Translation gives CASSSPGGSTDTQYF.

V is TRBV30 and J is TRBJ1-4; 9 positions match TRBD1. The CDR3 contains 13 residues. The germline V gene encodes CDR1 GTSNPN and CDR2 SVGIG (reference sequence). The J segment lost 5 bases and the V segment lost 4 bases, leaving 2 bases of the junction unmatched. The CDR3 loop reads CAWNRGRNEKLFF. The CDR3 DNA reads as TGTGCCTGGAACAGGGGGCGGAATGAAAAACTGTTTTTT.

V and J are TRBV11-2 and TRBJ2-7; TRBD2 aligns across 7 bases. The CDR3 contains 15 residues. The germline V gene encodes CDR1 SGHAT and CDR2 FQNNGV. The junction had 7 bases not matched to a gene; V was cut back by 5 bases and J by 0 bases. In nucleotides, the CDR3 is TGTGCCAGCAGCCACTTAGCGGGCAGCTCCTACGAGCAGTACTTC. It codes for CASSHLAGSSYEQYF. The full variable domain, with the rest looked up from reference TRBV11-2 and TRBJ2-7, is EAGVAQSPRYKIIEKRQSVAFWCNPISGHATLYWYQQILGQGPKLLIQFQNNGVVDDSQLPKDRFSAERLKGVDSTLKIQPAKLEDSAVYLCASSHLAGSSYEQYFGPGTRLTVT.

The rearrangement joins TRBV5-4 to TRBJ1-1; 7 bases line up with TRBD1. CDR3 size: 15 residues. CDR1 SGHNT and CDR2 YYREEE come from the germline V gene (reference sequence). V trimming: 1 base; J trimming: 5 bases; junction bases outside the gene matches: 8. CDR3 loop: CASSLQRGRGTEAFF. In nucleotides, the CDR3 is TGTGCCAGCAGCTTGCAAAGGGGGCGAGGAACTGAAGCTTTCTTT.

The J gene is TRBJ2-7, the V gene TRBV7-2; tentative D call: TRBD2 (6 bases). The V end lost 6 bases, the J end lost 2 bases, and 14 bases lay between the germline ends. CDR1 is SGHTA, CDR2 FQGNSA, per germline. CDR3 length: 14 amino acids. CDR3 amino acids: CASSYGLTTYEQYF. The CDR3 bases are TGTGCCAGCAGTTATGGACTAACCACCTACGAGCAGTACTTC.

The CDR3 region has the DNA TGTGCCAGTAGTAGGACAGGGGGCACCACTGAAGCTTTCTTT. Translated, it gives CASSRTGGTTEAFF. J is TRBJ1-1 and V is TRBV19, with 11 positions matching TRBD1. The CDR3 totals 14 residues. Unmatched junction bases numbered 2, after V lost 4 bases and J lost 4 bases. CDR1 is LNHDA, CDR2 SQIVND, per germline (reference sequence).

This clone was seen just once. The chain couples TRBV6-5 to TRBJ2-4; 8 bases agree with TRBD2. Unmatched junction bases numbered 7, after V lost 6 bases and J lost 3 bases. This CDR3 has 15 residues. CDR1 and CDR2 from the germline V gene are MNHEY and SVGAGI. CDR3: CASSPSGGSKNIQYF. The DNA of the CDR3 is TGTGCCAGCAGCCCCTCGGGGGGGAGCAAAAACATTCAGTACTTC.

The chain links TRBV10-3 to TRBJ2-3, with D perhaps TRBD1 (6 bases). Germline-derived CDR1 and CDR2 are ENHRY and SYGVKD. V lost 4 bases and J 2 bases, leaving 13 bases between the germline ends. This CDR3 is built from 15 residues. The CDR3, as DNA: TGTGCCATCAGTGGATCGGACAGTTACACAGATACGCAGTATTTT. As protein: CAISGSDSYTDTQYF.

The V call is TRBV7-3, the J call TRBJ1-1; D is perhaps TRBD1 (6 bases). This CDR3 is built from 15 residues. Germline V CDR1 and CDR2: SGHTA, FQGTGA. With 5 bases removed from V and 1 base from J, the gap between germline ends came to 14 bases. The CDR3 DNA is TGTGCCAGCAGCCCACGGACAGTCGGGAACACTGAAGCTTTCTTT. Protein product: CASSPRTVGNTEAFF.

The CDR3 region has the DNA TGTGCCAGCAGTGTTAGGAATAGCGGGATTTCTAGCACAGATACGCAGTATTTT. Translating gives CASSVRNSGISSTDTQYF. The V call is TRBV6-1, the J call TRBJ2-3; 8 bases match TRBD2. Germline V gives CDR1 MNHNS, CDR2 SASEGT. This CDR3 contains 18 residues. V lost 4 bases and J lost 0; bases outside the gene matches: 12.

This chain connects TRBV9 to TRBJ1-1, with D perhaps TRBD1 (5 bases). CDR3 length: 14 residues. The V gene's germline CDR1 is SGDLS and CDR2 YYNGEE. The V end lost 0 bases, the J end lost 4 bases, and 10 bases lay between the germline ends. CDR3 bases: TGTGCCAGCAGCGTAGTGGGGGGTCCCACTGAAGCTTTCTTT. Its protein is CASSVVGGPTEAFF.

This chain joins TRBV7-2 and TRBJ2-1; 9 bases fit TRBD1. The CDR3 is 15 amino acids. Germline V gene sequence: CDR1 SGHTA, CDR2 FQGNSA. V was clipped by 4 bases and J by 7 bases; unmatched bases: 8. The CDR3 spells CASSSGQGPWNEQFF. As DNA, the CDR3 is TGTGCCAGCAGCTCTGGACAGGGGCCGTGGAATGAGCAGTTCTTC.

V usage is TRBV27 and J usage is TRBJ1-1, with 11 bases aligning to TRBD1. Losses at the gene ends were 7 bases for V and 7 bases for J; bases not matched to a gene: 8. Germline CDR1 MNHEY, CDR2 SMNVEV (reference sequence). The CDR3 consists of 14 residues. This CDR3 reads CASKRDRGLGEAFF. The DNA of the CDR3 is TGTGCCAGCAAAAGGGACAGGGGGTTGGGTGAAGCTTTCTTT.

The gene calls are TRBV6-2 or TRBV6-3 and TRBJ2-3; no reliable D call. V was cut by 4 bases and J by 8 bases, with 10 bases left in between. The CDR3 sequence is 12 residues long. CDR1 is MNHEY, CDR2 SVGEGT, per germline. The CDR3 region is CASSSVFLTQYF. The DNA for the CDR3 is TGTGCCAGCAGTTCCGTGTTTCTTACGCAGTATTTT.

This clone occurred once. This sequence joins TRBV30 and TRBJ1-2, with 8 positions matching TRBD1. V trimming: 3 bases; J trimming: 4 bases; junction bases outside the gene matches: 10. Germline assignment: CDR1 GTSNPN and CDR2 SVGIG (reference sequence). The CDR3 has 15 amino acids. CDR3 in amino acids: CAWRGGQGTGYGYTF. CDR3 coding DNA: TGTGCCTGGAGGGGCGGACAGGGAACGGGCTATGGCTACACCTTC.

The chain combines TRBV14 with TRBJ2-4; TRBD2 matches at 7 bases. There are 18 residues in the CDR3. CDR1 is SGHDN and CDR2 is FVKESK in the germline V gene. V was pared by 2 bases and J by 3 bases, with 13 bases of the junction left unmatched. This CDR3 is CASSQSGGRGRDKNIQYF. Here the CDR3 DNA reads TGTGCCAGCAGCCAAAGTGGGGGACGAGGGAGGGACAAAAACATTCAGTACTTC.

The chain joins TRBV7-2 to TRBJ2-5, with D tentatively TRBD1 (8 bases). The CDR3 is made up of 13 amino acids. The V gene's germline CDR1 is SGHTA and CDR2 FQGNSA. V lost 4 bases to trimming and J lost 5 bases, with 11 bases between them. The CDR3 loop is CASSYRGGETQYF. Written as DNA, the CDR3 is TGTGCCAGCAGCTACAGGGGGGGGGAGACCCAGTACTTC.

This clone was detected once. In nucleotides, the CDR3 is TGTGCCAGCAGCAAACGGAGTAAGTCTAATGAAAAACTGTTTTTT. Translating gives CASSKRSKSNEKLFF. The chain joins TRBV21-1 to TRBJ1-4. TRBV21-1 counts as a pseudogene. This CDR3 has 15 residues.

V usage is TRBV12-5 and J usage is TRBJ1-5, with 8 positions matching TRBD1. Germline CDR1 and CDR2: LGHNT and FRNRAP. With 5 bases clipped from V and 6 bases from J, the junction kept 6 bases outside the gene matches. CDR3 size: 14 residues. The CDR3 here is CASGPSGGSQPQHF. For the CDR3, the DNA is TGTGCTAGTGGTCCCTCAGGGGGCAGTCAGCCCCAGCATTTT. Full variable domain (remainder filled in from reference TRBV12-5 and TRBJ1-5): DARVTQTPRHKVTEMGQEVTMRCQPILGHNTVFWYRQTMMQGLELLAYFRNRAPLDDSGMPKDRFSAEMPDATLATLKIQPSEPRDSAVYFCASGPSGGSQPQHFGDGTRLSIL.

The chain recombines TRBV7-2 with TRBJ2-5, with 7 bases identical to TRBD1. Trimming took 5 bases from V and 1 from J; bases not matched to a gene: 4. The V gene's germline CDR1 is SGHTA and CDR2 FQGNSA. The CDR3 totals 14 residues. As DNA, the CDR3 is TGTGCCAGCAGCGGTTACAGGGGCCAAGAGACCCAGTACTTC. Translation: CASSGYRGQETQYF. Supplemented by reference TRBV7-2 and TRBJ2-5, the full variable domain reads GAGVSQSPSNKVTEKGKDVELRCDPISGHTALYWYRQSLGQGLEFLIYFQGNSAPDKSGLPSDRFSAERTGGSVSTLTIQRTQQEDSAVYLCASSGYRGQETQYFGPGTRLLVL.

CDR3: CASSDGNSGPSTDTQYF. CDR3 DNA sequence: TGTGCCAGCAGTGACGGCAATAGCGGACCCAGCACAGATACGCAGTATTTT. This rearrangement joins TRBV2 to TRBJ2-3; possibly TRBD2 for D (6 bases). The CDR3 extends over 17 amino acids. The V gene lost 3 bases and the J gene lost 0 bases, with 16 bases spanning the gap. Germline CDR1 SNHLY, CDR2 FYNNEI.

The chain recombines TRBV2 with TRBJ1-4, with 7 bases fitting TRBD1. The V segment lost 4 bases and the J segment 0 bases; nucleotides outside the gene matches: 5. This CDR3 comprises 16 residues. Germline CDR1 is SNHLY and CDR2 is FYNNEI. The CDR3 loop is CASSGQGGSTNEKLFF. In nucleotides, the CDR3 is TGTGCCAGCAGTGGACAGGGAGGTTCAACTAATGAAAAACTGTTTTTT.

The chain couples TRBV7-2 to TRBJ2-1, with D possibly TRBD1 on 5 matching bases. This CDR3 spans 15 amino acids. The germline V gene encodes CDR1 SGHTA and CDR2 FQGNSA. V lost 3 bases and J 3 bases, leaving 12 bases between the germline ends. CDR3 nucleotide sequence: TGTGCCAGCAGCTTGGGGCCCTCCGGCTACAATGAGCAGTTCTTC. It encodes CASSLGPSGYNEQFF. Looking up the rest from reference TRBV7-2 and TRBJ2-1 gives the full variable domain: GAGVSQSPSNKVTEKGKDVELRCDPISGHTALYWYRQSLGQGLEFLIYFQGNSAPDKSGLPSDRFSAERTGGSVSTLTIQRTQQEDSAVYLCASSLGPSGYNEQFFGPGTRLTVL.

This rearrangement joins TRBV27 to TRBJ1-2, with D unresolved. Trimming took off 0 bases at V and 5 bases at J, with 10 bases between the two ends. The CDR3 totals 14 residues. Germline CDR1 and CDR2: MNHEY and SMNVEV (reference sequence). The CDR3 is CASSLSPGFYGYTF. CDR3 coding DNA: TGTGCCAGCAGTTTATCCCCGGGGTTTTATGGCTACACCTTC.

This rearrangement joins TRBV10-2 to TRBJ1-4, with 8 bases that match TRBD1. Trimming cost V 3 bases and J 7 bases; bases outside gene matches: 7. From germline, CDR1 is WSHSY and CDR2 SAAADI. CDR3 length: 15 residues. The DNA for the CDR3 is TGCGCCAGCAGTGAACCTGGACAGGGAGGTGAAAAACTGTTTTTT. Amino acids: CASSEPGQGGEKLFF.

As to this clone: Different DNA sequences within this sample yield the same CDR3. The V gene is TRBV18, the J gene TRBJ1-3, with D maybe TRBD1 (5 bases). V lost 3 bases, J lost 0 bases, and 9 bases lay in between. The germline gives CDR1 KGHSH, CDR2 LQKENI. The CDR3 is 15 residues long. The CDR3 sequence is CASSPVDSSGNTIYF. CDR3 coding DNA: TGTGCCAGCTCACCCGTCGACAGCTCTGGAAACACCATATATTTT.